These 21 T cell receptor beta chains originate from one sample sequenced in a study of T cell changes during pregnancy in multiple sclerosis. This table comes from immunoSEQ multiplex PCR, and its TCRdb copy is limited to in-frame clones, with some not included. The profile covers more than 80,000 clones, with about 92% appearing a single time and 1.5% taken by the ten largest. This sample comprised peripheral blood, obtained in the first trimester of pregnancy. The receptors originated from a female donor with multiple sclerosis, enrolled in a pregnancy study.

The chain couples TRBV27 to TRBJ2-6, with no clear D. V was trimmed by 8 bases and J by 2 bases, leaving 10 bases between them. The germline V gene has CDR1 MNHEY and CDR2 SMNVEV (reference sequence). This CDR3 is 14 amino acids long. The CDR3 region has the DNA TGTGCCAGCGGCCCTCGGGCTGGGGCCAACGTCCTGACTTTC. Protein sequence: CASGPRAGANVLTF.

This clone has a single count. V gene TRBV7-2 combines with J gene TRBJ2-3; D unresolved. The length of the CDR3 is 14 residues. The V end lost 5 bases, the J end lost 4 bases, and 13 bases lay between the germline ends. Germline loops: CDR1 SGHTA, CDR2 FQGNSA. CDR3 sequence: CASSKQITADTQYF. CDR3 DNA sequence: TGTGCCAGCAGCAAACAGATTACGGCAGATACGCAGTATTTT.

In DNA form, the CDR3 reads TGTGCCAGCAGAGGACAGGGAACCTACGAGCAGTACTTC. Its translation is CASRGQGTYEQYF. The V gene is TRBV27, the J gene TRBJ2-7; 8 bases match TRBD1. Germline CDR1 reads MNHEY; CDR2 reads SMNVEV (reference sequence). The CDR3 sequence is 13 residues long. V was pared by 6 bases and J by 2 bases, with 3 bases of the junction left unmatched.

V is TRBV28 and J is TRBJ1-5, with a weak D call TRBD1 (5 bases). Per the germline V gene, CDR1 is MDHEN and CDR2 is SYDVKM. CDR3 length: 15 amino acids. V shed 6 bases and J shed 7 bases, with 19 bases lying between them. The CDR3 nucleotides read TGTGCCAGCAGGAAAAGCGGGGGGTTCGGGCAGCCCCAGCATTTT. Protein: CASRKSGGFGQPQHF.

The chain has TRBV5-6 and TRBJ1-2, with D maybe TRBD1 (5 bases). The CDR3 is 17 residues long. The V and J ends lost 0 bases and 1 base respectively, with 16 bases between them. CDR1 and CDR2 from the germline V gene are SGHDT and YYEEEE. The CDR3 region has the DNA TGTGCCAGCAGCTTGGGCCGACGCTACAGGTATAACTATGGCTACACCTTC. It specifies CASSLGRRYRYNYGYTF.

This sequence joins TRBV6-5 and TRBJ2-3, with D possibly TRBD2 on 5 matching bases. Germline V CDR1 and CDR2: MNHEY, SVGAGI. CDR3 size: 15 residues. V was cut by 5 bases and J by 2 bases, with 14 bases left in between. Here the CDR3 DNA reads TGTGCCAGCAGTCCTAGCAGAGTAAACACAGATACGCAGTATTTT. This codes for CASSPSRVNTDTQYF.

The gene calls are TRBV5-1 and TRBJ2-5, with D possibly matching TRBD1 (5 bases). Trimming took 1 base from V and 1 from J, leaving 5 bases between them. There are 13 residues in the CDR3. Germline CDR1 is SGHRS and CDR2 is YFSETQ. The CDR3 region has the DNA TGCGCCAGCAGCTTGCAGGGCCAAGAGACCCAGTACTTC. Amino acid sequence: CASSLQGQETQYF.

The rearrangement links TRBV7-2 to TRBJ1-2; weak D call: TRBD1 (6 bases). V lost 5 bases, J lost 0 bases, and 16 bases lay in between. The CDR3 runs 16 residues. CDR1 and CDR2 from the germline V gene are SGHTA and FQGNSA. DNA for the CDR3: TGTGCCAGCAGCCCTCAACCGGGACATTCTAACTATGGCTACACCTTC. Residues: CASSPQPGHSNYGYTF.

The rearrangement links TRBV5-6 to TRBJ2-7; 8 bases line up with TRBD2. Germline loops: CDR1 SGHDT, CDR2 YYEEEE. V lost 2 bases to trimming and J lost 2 bases; unmatched junction nucleotides: 3. CDR3 size: 14 residues. The DNA for the CDR3 is TGTGCCAGCAGCTTCCCGGGACTAGCCTACGAGCAGTACTTC. Protein sequence: CASSFPGLAYEQYF.

The chain has TRBV18 and TRBJ2-7, with D perhaps TRBD1 (5 bases). CDR1 and CDR2 (germline): KGHSH, LQKENI. With 1 base removed from V and 0 bases from J, the gap between germline ends came to 7 bases. CDR3 size: 14 residues. CDR3 loop: CASSPRDSSYEQYF. In DNA, the CDR3 is TGTGCCAGCTCACCACGAGACAGCTCCTACGAGCAGTACTTC.

The chain has TRBV5-6 and TRBJ2-7, with 7 nucleotides matching TRBD1. V shed 1 base and J 6 bases; nucleotides not matched to a gene: 7. The CDR3 extends over 14 amino acids. The germline V gene encodes CDR1 SGHDT and CDR2 YYEEEE. The DNA of the CDR3 is TGTGCCAGCAGCTTGTATCCAGGGGGTAGCGAGCAGTACTTC. Translation gives CASSLYPGGSEQYF. Filled out from reference TRBV5-6 and TRBJ2-7, the complete variable domain reads DAGVTQSPTHLIKTRGQQVTLRCSPKSGHDTVSWYQQALGQGPQFIFQYYEEEERQRGNFPDRFSGHQFPNYSSELNVNALLLGDSALYLCASSLYPGGSEQYFGPGTRLTVT.

The CDR3 here is CASSYRGVGFFF. DNA of the CDR3: TGTGCCAGCAGTTACCGGGGGGTGGGATTTTTCTTC. The chain links TRBV27 to TRBJ2-1; 7 bases fit TRBD2. J was trimmed by 16 bases and V by 4 bases; bases with no gene match: 10. There are 12 residues in the CDR3. The V gene's germline CDR1 is MNHEY and CDR2 SMNVEV (reference sequence).

J is TRBJ2-3 and V is TRBV21-1; the table's TRBD2 call for D was not verified on the DNA. TRBV21-1 is a pseudogene. The CDR3 totals 15 residues. This CDR3 reads CASSKAGDPANTQYF. For the CDR3, the DNA is TGTGCCAGCAGCAAAGCGGGAGACCCTGCGAATACGCAGTATTTT.

This clone was observed a handful of times. The chain combines TRBV9 with TRBJ2-7; 7 nucleotides agree with TRBD1. The V segment lost 4 bases and the J segment 2 bases; nucleotides outside the gene matches: 6. The CDR3 runs to 14 residues. Germline V CDR1 and CDR2: SGDLS, YYNGEE. CDR3 DNA sequence: TGTGCCAGCAGCCGAAGCGACAGGGCCTACGAGCAGTACTTC. It specifies CASSRSDRAYEQYF.

The chain combines TRBV5-1 with TRBJ2-2, with 7 bases fitting TRBD1. This CDR3 comprises 15 residues. V lost 0 bases and J lost 5; bases outside the gene matches: 4. CDR1 is SGHRS, CDR2 YFSETQ, per germline. CDR3 sequence (DNA): TGCGCCAGCAGCTTGGACCCCAGGGGGACCGGGGAGCTGTTTTTT. Protein product: CASSLDPRGTGELFF.

J is TRBJ2-3 and V is TRBV10-1, with TRBD1 matching 9 bases. The length of the CDR3 is 16 residues. Losses at the gene ends were 0 bases for V and 5 bases for J; bases not matched to a gene: 6. The germline V gene encodes CDR1 WNHNN and CDR2 SYGVQD (reference sequence). The CDR3 loop is CASSESGQGSQDTQYF. The CDR3 region has the DNA TGCGCCAGCAGTGAGTCGGGACAGGGTTCGCAAGATACGCAGTATTTT.

The chain links TRBV5-1 to TRBJ2-1; D is possibly TRBD2 (5 bases). This CDR3 has 15 amino acids. The germline gives CDR1 SGHRS, CDR2 YFSETQ. V lost 0 bases, J lost 4 bases, and 11 bases lay in between. The CDR3 reads CASSLAPSKYNEQFF. The CDR3 coding sequence is TGCGCCAGCAGCTTGGCTCCTAGCAAGTACAATGAGCAGTTCTTC.

The chain uses TRBV19 and TRBJ2-3, with TRBD2 matching 7 bases. V was pared by 10 bases and J by 0 bases, with 10 bases of the junction left unmatched. From germline, CDR1 is LNHDA and CDR2 SQIVND (reference sequence). The length of the CDR3 is 15 residues. The CDR3, as DNA: TGTGCCACCACAGATATTAGCGGGAGCACAGATACGCAGTATTTT. It yields the protein CATTDISGSTDTQYF.

The chain joins TRBV7-6 to TRBJ2-5; the match to TRBD2 covers 9 bases. This CDR3 has 16 amino acids. In germline, CDR1 is SGHVS, CDR2 FNYEAQ. The ends lost 4 bases at V and 4 bases at J; junction bases unmatched: 10. CDR3 bases: TGTGCCAGCAGCTCTCCGGGACTAGCTTTTCGAGAGACCCAGTACTTC. Residues: CASSSPGLAFRETQYF.

The rearrangement links TRBV7-6 to TRBJ2-3, with 10 bases aligning to TRBD2. Germline-derived CDR1 and CDR2 are SGHVS and FNYEAQ. Trimming removed 5 bases from V and 4 bases from J; junction bases left unmatched: 3. The CDR3 has 14 amino acids. CDR3 residues: CASSRGTSADTQYF. In nucleotides, the CDR3 is TGTGCCAGCAGCCGAGGGACTAGCGCAGATACGCAGTATTTT.

CDR3 sequence (DNA): TGCAGCGTTGAGGGGCGGGAGGGGACCTCCTACAATGAGCAGTTCTTC. Translation: CSVEGREGTSYNEQFF. The rearrangement joins TRBV29-1 to TRBJ2-1; TRBD2 agrees at 9 bases. The trim removed 3 bases at V and 0 bases at J, leaving 6 bases unmatched. The CDR3 runs to 16 residues. Germline CDR1 SQVTM, CDR2 ANQGSEA.